The next 31 T cell receptor beta chains were all read from a single sample in a study of cytomegalovirus exposure and HLA in healthy donors. The PCR contained 60 Vbeta and 13 Jbeta primers. Assay: immunoSEQ multiplex PCR; the TCRdb copy retains only in-frame clones and omits some. Among 150,000 to 200,000 clones, roughly 74% were seen once, and the ten largest hold less than 2%. Sequenced: PBMCs. All receptors come from a woman under 40 in good health and CMV-seronegative.

The J gene is TRBJ2-5, the V gene TRBV30, with a weak D call TRBD2 (5 bases). Per germline, CDR1 GTSNPN and CDR2 SVGIG (reference sequence). V was pared by 2 bases and J by 5 bases, with 9 bases between. The CDR3 runs 12 residues. The CDR3 loop is CAWSPGSETQYF. For the CDR3, the DNA is TGTGCCTGGAGTCCGGGATCGGAGACCCAGTACTTC.

The J gene is TRBJ2-7, the V gene TRBV5-1; 7 bases match TRBD1. The length of the CDR3 is 15 residues. The V and J ends lost 2 bases and 3 bases, in that order; junction bases with no gene match: 8. Germline-derived CDR1 and CDR2 are SGHRS and YFSETQ. CDR3 protein: CASSFRDSGFYEQYF. The CDR3 DNA sequence: TGCGCCAGCAGCTTCAGGGACAGCGGTTTCTACGAGCAGTACTTC.

This chain joins TRBV7-9 and TRBJ2-1; possible D gene TRBD1, 6 bases. The CDR3 consists of 15 residues. Per germline, CDR1 SEHNR and CDR2 FQNEAQ (reference sequence). The V gene lost 5 bases and the J gene lost 0 bases, with 11 bases spanning the gap. The DNA for the CDR3 is TGTGCCAGCAGCCGCGGACAGATCTCCTACAATGAGCAGTTCTTC. Translated: CASSRGQISYNEQFF.

The genes are TRBV7-6 and TRBJ2-6; D is uncertain. V lost 2 bases and J 2 bases, leaving 7 bases between the germline ends. The CDR3 is 15 residues long. From germline, CDR1 is SGHVS and CDR2 FNYEAQ. This chain's CDR3 is CASSLRRAGANVLTF. CDR3 bases: TGTGCCAGCAGCTTAAGGAGAGCTGGGGCCAACGTCCTGACTTTC.

The rearrangement links TRBV7-3 to TRBJ2-3; 11 positions agree with TRBD2. This CDR3 has 16 amino acids. Germline V gene data show CDR1 as SGHTA and CDR2 as FQGTGA. V lost 4 bases, J lost 4 bases, and 7 bases stayed unmatched. CDR3 sequence (DNA): TGTGCCAGCAGCTCGCCGACTAGCGGGATGCCAGATACGCAGTATTTT. The encoded protein is CASSSPTSGMPDTQYF.

On this clone itself: Other DNA sequences in the same sample also yield this CDR3. The chain couples TRBV6-5 to TRBJ2-3; D might be TRBD1 (5 bases). V shed 0 bases and J shed 3 bases, with 7 bases lying between them. Per germline, CDR1 MNHEY and CDR2 SVGAGI. The CDR3 consists of 14 residues. The CDR3 DNA reads as TGTGCCAGCAGTTACTCCAGACAGACAGATACGCAGTATTTT. Its translation: CASSYSRQTDTQYF.

This clone was observed a handful of times. This chain connects TRBV29-1 to TRBJ2-1, with TRBD2 matching over 11 bases. Trimming removed 3 bases from V and 5 bases from J; junction bases left unmatched: 6. Germline-derived CDR1 and CDR2 are SQVTM and ANQGSEA. CDR3 length: 15 amino acids. The CDR3 region has the DNA TGCAGCGTTGACAAGACTAGCGGGGCTAACAATGAGCAGTTCTTC. Its protein is CSVDKTSGANNEQFF.

The chain has TRBV5-1 and TRBJ2-3, with a weak D call TRBD2 (6 bases). The V gene's germline CDR1 is SGHRS and CDR2 YFSETQ. The V and J ends lost 0 bases and 2 bases respectively, with 7 bases between them. The CDR3 is 14 amino acids. CDR3 sequence: CASSLGDFTDTQYF. The CDR3 nucleotides read TGCGCCAGCAGCTTGGGGGACTTCACAGATACGCAGTATTTT.

V gene TRBV19 combines with J gene TRBJ2-6; D gene uncertain. Germline CDR1 LNHDA, CDR2 SQIVND (reference sequence). The CDR3 consists of 13 residues. Trimming left V 6 bases short and J 2 bases short, with 5 bases between. Here the CDR3 DNA reads TGTGCCAGTAGATCGGCTGGGGCCAACGTCCTGACTTTC. Residues: CASRSAGANVLTF.

Only a few counts were recorded for this clone. J is TRBJ1-3 and V is TRBV9, with D unresolved. The CDR3 is 14 amino acids. Trimming took 1 base from V and 0 from J, leaving 5 bases between them. Per germline, CDR1 SGDLS and CDR2 YYNGEE. This chain's CDR3 is CASSVTYSGNTIYF. The CDR3 DNA reads as TGTGCCAGCAGCGTAACCTACTCTGGAAACACCATATATTTT. The entire variable domain, with the rest obtained from reference TRBV9 and TRBJ1-3, is as follows: DSGVTQTPKHLITATGQRVTLRCSPRSGDLSVYWYQQSLDQGLQFLIQYYNGEERAKGNILERFSAQQFPDLHSELNLSSLELGDSALYFCASSVTYSGNTIYFGEGSWLTVV.

This chain connects TRBV5-1 to TRBJ1-1; 8 bases match TRBD1. Losses at the gene ends were 3 bases for V and 3 bases for J; bases not matched to a gene: 7. CDR3 length: 15 amino acids. Per the germline V gene, CDR1 is SGHRS and CDR2 is YFSETQ. The CDR3 sequence is CASSSRTGGDTEAFF. The DNA for the CDR3 is TGCGCCAGCAGCTCTAGAACAGGGGGGGACACTGAAGCTTTCTTT. The complete variable domain, with remaining parts taken from reference TRBV5-1 and TRBJ1-1, reads KAGVTQTPRYLIKTRGQQVTLSCSPISGHRSVSWYQQTPGQGLQFLFEYFSETQRNKGNFPGRFSGRQFSNSRSEMNVSTLELGDSALYLCASSSRTGGDTEAFFGQGTRLTVV.

Comment on this clone: Other DNA sequences from this sample encode an identical CDR3 as well. CDR3 DNA sequence: TGTGCCAGCAGCCCCTCGAACGTACGGTCGGCTGAAGCTTTCTTT. Amino acids: CASSPSNVRSAEAFF. The genes are TRBV9 and TRBJ1-1; D call uncertain. There are 15 residues in the CDR3. In germline, CDR1 is SGDLS, CDR2 YYNGEE. The V end lost 4 bases, the J end lost 6 bases, and 19 bases lay between the germline ends.

The chain combines TRBV5-4 with TRBJ2-7; D might be TRBD2 (7 bases). This CDR3 has 17 amino acids. V shed 0 bases and J shed 2 bases, with 18 bases lying between them. Germline-derived CDR1 and CDR2 are SGHNT and YYREEE (reference sequence). CDR3 sequence reads: CASSLAAGSGTTYEQYF. In DNA form, the CDR3 reads TGTGCCAGCAGCTTGGCCGCCGGCAGCGGGACAACCTACGAGCAGTACTTC.

The chain combines TRBV12-5 with TRBJ1-1; D perhaps matches TRBD1 (5 bases). V lost 2 bases, J lost 6 bases, and 7 bases lay in between. Germline V gene lookup returns CDR1 LGHNT and CDR2 FRNRAP. The CDR3 runs 12 residues. In nucleotides, the CDR3 is TGTGCTAGTGGTTTGTCAGGGTCTGAAGCTTTCTTT. Its protein product is CASGLSGSEAFF.

The chain employs TRBV7-3 and TRBJ1-1; D unclear. This CDR3 is 14 amino acids long. Germline CDR1 and CDR2: SGHTA and FQGTGA. V was trimmed by 1 base and J by 1 base, leaving 7 bases between them. CDR3 in DNA: TGTGCCAGCAGCTTAAGCGGGCAGAACACTGAAGCTTTCTTT. Its protein product is CASSLSGQNTEAFF.

V usage is TRBV15 and J usage is TRBJ1-1; weak D call: TRBD1 (6 bases). The V gene lost 0 bases and the J gene lost 11 bases, with 16 bases spanning the gap. The CDR3 loop spans 14 amino acids. Looked up from germline, CDR1 is LNHNV and CDR2 is YYDKDF (reference sequence). CDR3 bases: TGTGCCACCAGCAGAGATTCCGTGACAGGTCTTGCTTTCTTT. Protein sequence: CATSRDSVTGLAFF. The full variable domain, in which reference TRBV15 and TRBJ1-1 provide the parts outside the CDR3, is DAMVIQNPRYQVTQFGKPVTLSCSQTLNHNVMYWYQQKSSQAPKLLFHYYDKDFNNEADTPDNFQSRRPNTSFCFLDIRSPGLGDTAMYLCATSRDSVTGLAFFGQGTRLTVV.

The chain is built from TRBV11-3 and TRBJ2-7; perhaps TRBD1 as D (5 bases). The CDR3 loop spans 12 amino acids. The V gene lost 3 bases and the J gene lost 5 bases, with 8 bases spanning the gap. The V gene's germline CDR1 is SGHNT and CDR2 YENEEA. CDR3 amino acids: CASSFLGDEQYF. CDR3 in DNA: TGTGCCAGCAGCTTTCTAGGGGACGAGCAGTACTTC. Full variable domain (outside the CDR3, taken from reference TRBV11-3 and TRBJ2-7): EAGVVQSPRYKIIEKKQPVAFWCNPISGHNTLYWYLQNLGQGPELLIRYENEEAVDDSQLPKDRFSAERLKGVDSTLKIQPAELGDSAVYLCASSFLGDEQYFGPGTRLTVT.

The V call is TRBV27, the J call TRBJ1-5, with TRBD1 as a possible D gene (5 bases). This CDR3 is 14 amino acids long. Trimming pared 9 bases from V and 5 bases from J, leaving 17 bases between. Looked up from germline, CDR1 is MNHEY and CDR2 is SMNVEV (reference sequence). DNA of the CDR3: TGTGCCAGTGGCCGGCAGGGCGAATATCAGCCCCAGCATTTT. This translates into CASGRQGEYQPQHF.

The rearrangement links TRBV11-2 to TRBJ1-3; D remains ambiguous. CDR1 is SGHAT, CDR2 FQNNGV, per germline. V lost 3 bases and J lost 2, with 11 bases in between. The CDR3 spans 15 residues. The CDR3 coding sequence is TGTGCCAGCAGCTTCTTGGTCGGGGCTGGAAACACCATATATTTT. This codes for CASSFLVGAGNTIYF.

The rearrangement joins TRBV5-6 to TRBJ2-7; D unresolved. V lost 0 bases and J 0 bases, leaving 7 bases between the germline ends. The CDR3 runs to 14 residues. From germline, CDR1 is SGHDT and CDR2 YYEEEE. CDR3 bases: TGTGCCAGCAGCTTGGACAGAATCTCCTACGAGCAGTACTTC. Translated: CASSLDRISYEQYF.

J is TRBJ1-2 and V is TRBV15; TRBD1 might be the D (5 bases). This CDR3 has 15 residues. CDR1 is LNHNV, CDR2 YYDKDF, per germline (reference sequence). Trimming pared 0 bases from V and 2 bases from J, leaving 10 bases between. The CDR3 loop reads CATSRDIAGNYGYTF. The DNA for the CDR3 is TGTGCCACCAGCAGAGATATCGCAGGGAACTATGGCTACACCTTC.

The V gene is TRBV5-1, the J gene TRBJ2-3; 7 bases agree with TRBD1. V lost 0 bases and J lost 0; bases outside the gene matches: 4. CDR1 SGHRS and CDR2 YFSETQ come from the germline V gene. There are 16 residues in the CDR3. The CDR3 sequence is CASSLARTGSTDTQYF. The CDR3 nucleotides are TGCGCCAGCAGCTTGGCCAGGACAGGCAGCACAGATACGCAGTATTTT.

This rearrangement joins TRBV19 to TRBJ1-5; 7 nucleotides align to TRBD1. With V trimmed by 7 bases and J by 3 bases, 6 bases remained unmatched. This CDR3 is 14 amino acids long. CDR1 is LNHDA and CDR2 is SQIVND in the germline V gene (reference sequence). The CDR3 nucleotides are TGTGCCAGTACCCCGGGACAGCTCAATCAGCCCCAGCATTTT. It specifies CASTPGQLNQPQHF.

This clone was observed a few times. The V gene is TRBV5-1, the J gene TRBJ2-7; TRBD2 agrees at 9 bases. CDR3 length equals 15 residues. Trimming took 0 bases from V and 5 from J; bases not matched to a gene: 6. Germline V gene data show CDR1 as SGHRS and CDR2 as YFSETQ. DNA of the CDR3: TGCGCCAGCAGCTTGGAGGCTAGCGGGGTCGACGAGCAGTACTTC. Amino acids: CASSLEASGVDEQYF.

The chain carries TRBV18 and TRBJ2-3; D remains unclear. Trimming took 3 bases from V and 8 from J, leaving 15 bases between them. Germline values: CDR1 KGHSH, CDR2 LQKENI. The CDR3 totals 14 residues. CDR3: CASSPPTPETTQYF. CDR3 DNA: TGTGCCAGCTCACCCCCGACTCCGGAGACTACGCAGTATTTT.

There are a few counts of this clone. The CDR3 nucleotides are TGTGCCAGCAGCTTCGGGGGGTCCTACAATGAGCAGTTCTTC. Translated, it gives CASSFGGSYNEQFF. The genes are TRBV5-5 and TRBJ2-1; 7 bases fit TRBD2. J lost 1 base, V lost 2 bases, and 0 bases had no gene match. Per the germline V gene, CDR1 is SGHKS and CDR2 is YYEKEE (reference sequence). The CDR3 consists of 14 residues.

The chain carries TRBV11-3 and TRBJ2-5; tentatively, D is TRBD1 (6 bases). The end of the DNA is better explained by TRBJ2-7, so the J call may be wrong. The germline gives CDR1 SGHNT, CDR2 YENEEA. The CDR3 has 13 amino acids. Here the CDR3 reads CASSLAGAYEQYF. DNA for the CDR3: TGTGCCAGCAGCTTAGCAGGGGCCTACGAGCAGTACTTC.

This rearrangement joins TRBV7-8 to TRBJ1-5; 7 bases match TRBD1. The length of the CDR3 is 14 residues. In germline, CDR1 is SGHVS, CDR2 FQNEAQ. V shed 0 bases, J shed 6 bases, and the junction held 2 bases outside the gene matches. CDR3 region: CASSLAGGSQPQHF. In DNA form, the CDR3 reads TGTGCCAGCAGCTTAGCAGGGGGCAGTCAGCCCCAGCATTTT.

This clone was counted a few times. The chain has TRBV4-1 and TRBJ1-5; tentatively, D is TRBD1 (5 bases). The CDR3 spans 16 residues. V dropped 2 bases and J dropped 4 bases, with 15 bases sitting between them. Germline V gene lookup returns CDR1 MGHRA and CDR2 YSYEKL. The chain's CDR3 is CASSQLQDPRNQPQHF. CDR3 DNA sequence: TGCGCCAGCAGCCAATTACAGGACCCGCGGAATCAGCCCCAGCATTTT.

This sequence joins TRBV19 and TRBJ2-5, with D perhaps matching TRBD2 (5 bases). V dropped 7 bases and J dropped 5 bases, with 11 bases sitting between them. This CDR3 has 12 residues. Germline assignment: CDR1 LNHDA and CDR2 SQIVND (reference sequence). CDR3 in amino acids: CASTTPGETQYF. Here the CDR3 DNA reads TGTGCCAGTACCACCCCGGGGGAGACCCAGTACTTC.

This clone is a singleton in its sample. The CDR3 region has the DNA TGCGCCAGCAGCCATGTGACTTGGGGAGGTCAGCCCCAGCATTTT. Protein: CASSHVTWGGQPQHF. This chain joins TRBV4-1 and TRBJ1-5; the D is unclear. V dropped 3 bases and J dropped 6 bases, with 15 bases sitting between them. Germline values: CDR1 MGHRA, CDR2 YSYEKL. This CDR3 spans 15 amino acids.